A selection of T cell receptor beta chains follows, all from one sample in a study of blood T cells in healthy people across ages. TCRdb analysed the 5' RACE reads with MiXCR anew, one entry per CDR3 protein. The table records some 1,500,000 distinct CDR3 sequences, approximately 43% of them present only once. Sequencing was done on a sample of blood. These TCRs come from a woman aged 18 to 35 in good health. CDR3s leave out the opening cysteine and the closing phenylalanine or tryptophan.

J gene	V gene	CDR3 protein
TRBJ2-1	TRBV11-2	ASSGGVEYNEQF
NA	TRBV9	ASSDGASLEQY
TRBJ1-4	TRBV4-3	ASSLKGQGGHGEKLF
TRBJ1-1	TRBV5-1	ASRAQGSLTEAF
TRBJ2-1	TRBV20-1	SAVNGLVSNNERF
TRBJ2-1	TRBV7-9	ASSSWGGDEQF
TRBJ2-1	TRBV7-9	ASSLGSDAHAYNEQF
TRBJ2-3	TRBV5-1	ASSSRASFSDTQY
TRBJ1-2	TRBV12-3/TRBV12-4	ASSLWDQLGGYT
TRBJ2-3	TRBV4-3	ASSQGAVIDTQY
TRBJ2-1	TRBV28	ASTVGGVFLNEQF
TRBJ1-3	TRBV9	ASSVGTYSGNTIY
TRBJ2-7	TRBV10-1	ASSPNGKVYEQY
TRBJ2-3	TRBV20-1	SATTSGRVSSTDTQY
TRBJ1-1	TRBV7-9	ASSLVLRGAEAF
TRBJ2-7	TRBV11-2	ASSPWIGGSYEQY
TRBJ2-3	TRBV29-1	SVLGGVPDTQY
TRBJ1-1	TRBV12-3/TRBV12-4	ASSYGGGSTEAF
TRBJ2-1	TRBV10-3	AISSGFYNEQF
TRBJ1-1	TRBV28	ASSFAGTGATEAF
TRBJ2-5	TRBV20-1	SLGGLYRNEQY
TRBJ2-7	TRBV11-2	ASSPHVGEQY
TRBJ2-1	TRBV9	ASSAETGSNEQF
TRBJ2-2	TRBV7-8	ACSHTWAGELF
TRBJ2-3	TRBV4-1	ASSQVAGETDTQY
TRBJ2-2	TRBV10-3	AISGDRGRSINTGELF
TRBJ1-4	TRBV7-6	ASSLPPLRDRDEKLF